A selection of T cell receptor beta chains follows, all from one sample in a study of graft-versus-host responses after intestinal transplantation. The repertoire was sequenced with immunoSEQ multiplex PCR; TCRdb's copy has only in-frame clones and lacks some. The top ten hold roughly 0.2% of the sample, which has under 150,000 clones, 90% seen once. Antigens of these TCRs are unknown. Sequences were derived from unstimulated CD4+ T cells sorted from spleen or lymph node cells, sampled before intestinal transplant. The receptors were sampled from a human donor who received an intestinal transplant. Both conserved end residues are part of each CDR3.

j_call cdr3_length v_call cdr3_aa
TRBJ2-5 14 TRBV18 CASSPQGRGETQYF
TRBJ2-1 15 TRBV4-2 CASSRGDPRSNEQFF
TRBJ2-6 16 TRBV11-2 CASSLDMRSGANVLTF
TRBJ2-3 14 TRBV5-1 CASSLGWGADTQYF
TRBJ2-2 16 TRBV27 CASSLLAGGLTGELFF
TRBJ1-2 14 TRBV6-6 CASRYPGQTYGYTF
TRBJ1-1 13 TRBV6-5 CASRRGQSLVAFF
TRBJ2-1 18 TRBV4-3 CASSQDLLEAGGPGRQFF
TRBJ1-1 11 TRBV5-8 CASSFINEAFF
TRBJ1-1 13 TRBV4-1 CASSQVQNTEAFF
TRBJ2-7 18 TRBV10-2 CASSEGTSGRASLYEQYF
TRBJ1-6 17 TRBV19 CASSLRDRSSYNSPLHF
TRBJ1-2 14 TRBV29-1 CSVAQGGFLYGYTF
TRBJ1-6 13 TRBV14 CASSQVTDSPLHF
TRBJ1-1 15 TRBV18 CASSPGTEMNTEAFF
TRBJ2-1 14 TRBV6-1 CASSLAVTYNEQFF
TRBJ2-3 13 TRBV19 CASSIVITDTQYF
TRBJ1-3 15 TRBV4-3 CASSQGGTLGNTIYF
NA 13 TRBV2 CASSENYSYEQYF